This TCR beta chain emerged from a study of T cells in Graves' hyperthyroidism and ophthalmopathy. Orbital computed tomography and thyroid ultrasound, together with serum TRAb and thyroxine and clinical symptoms, were used for diagnoses. TCR beta CDR3 region amplification was performed from RNA transcripts. During a first-round RT-PCR of the TCR CDR3, the HTBI primer set was used. Using its own MiXCR run on the multiplex PCR reads, TCRdb lists one record per CDR3 protein. The table lists about 500,000 distinct CDR3 sequences, 16% of them singletons. After removal of 0 bases from V and 6 bases from J, the junction contained 15 bases not matched to a gene. The V gene's germline CDR1 is DFQATT and CDR2 SNEGSKA (reference sequence). The length of the CDR3 is 17 residues.

V gene TRBV20-1 combines with J gene TRBJ2-7; 9 bases match TRBD1. Source material: blood. The TCR sequence derives from a woman between 18 and 29 years old with Graves' hyperthyroidism. The CDR3 loop reads CSARDLRVGTGFSEQYF. CDR3 DNA: TGCAGTGCTAGAGATCTAAGGGTCGGGACAGGGTTTTCCGAGCAGTACTTC.